The sequence of this TCR beta chain was determined in a study of PD-1 blockade in classical Hodgkin lymphoma. Clones were read by immunoSEQ multiplex PCR, and TCRdb kept only the in-frame ones, dropping some. The sample yields roughly 96,000 clones, approximately 94% seen once. Trimming took 1 base from V and 12 from J, leaving 7 bases between them. CDR3 length: 11 amino acids. Germline V gene lookup returns CDR1 SGHNT and CDR2 YENEEA. Time point in this sample: cycle 4 day 1 (C4D1), after 5 to 7 weeks of nivolumab. In every patient, relapse followed autologous stem cell transplantation, while exposure to brentuximab vedotin differed.

This chain links TRBV11-3 with TRBJ2-1; D remains ambiguous. This specimen was peripheral blood mononuclear cells (PBMCs), taken before the fourth cycle of nivolumab. The TCR was taken from a human donor with classical Hodgkin lymphoma. The CDR3, as DNA: TGTGCCAGCAGCTTAGGAGCTGGGCAGTTCTTC. Translating gives CASSLGAGQFF.